The entry below gives a single T cell receptor (beta chain) sequence along with its context. What it binds is unknown. The data were obtained in a study of vaccination and CD4 T cells after COVID-19. Whole-study context: After nasal swab PCR-confirmed SARS-CoV-2, several convalescents had mild disease and one severe. Convalescent persons amounted to six males plus four females, two of whom were Hispanic.

Treatment in this sample: roughly nine-day PBMC culture with coronavirus spike peptide pools or control peptides (ViraFEST assay). Trimming stripped 5 bases from V and 1 base from J, with 20 bases between. There are 17 residues in the CDR3. Germline V lookup: CDR1 MDHEN, CDR2 SYDVKM. Cultured CD4+ T cell DNA underwent sequencing with the Oncomine TCR Beta short-read assay. One entry per CDR3 protein results from TCRdb running MiXCR on the PCR reads. There are about 20,000 distinct CDR3 sequences in the sample; 45% to 70% occur only once, and around 9% lies in the top ten. The clonotype originates from a human donor who had recovered from COVID-19. J is TRBJ1-1 and V is TRBV28; tentative D call: TRBD1 (5 bases). The sequencing sample was made of CD4+ T cells from blood, cultured in vitro. CDR3 sequence: CASSPQGGWIANTEAFF. Written as DNA, the CDR3 is TGTGCCAGCAGTCCCCAGGGAGGGTGGATTGCGAACACTGAAGCTTTCTTT.